Presented here are 29 T cell receptor beta chains from one specimen sequenced in a study of high-grade serous ovarian cancer treatment subgroups. The data were produced by immunoSEQ multiplex PCR, yet TCRdb's version contains in-frame clones alone and is incomplete. The sample includes about 15,000 clones, 85% to 90% of them seen just once. Tumor samples were obtained before definitive surgery or chemotherapy. Material for sequencing was tumor tissue. Every receptor here comes from a human donor with high-grade serous ovarian cancer.

V is TRBV19 and J is TRBJ2-2; TRBD1 is a possible D gene (5 bases). The CDR3 spans 16 residues. With 2 bases removed from V and 1 base from J, the gap between germline ends came to 11 bases. Germline V gives CDR1 LNHDA, CDR2 SQIVND (reference sequence). CDR3 in DNA: TGTGCCAGTAGTATACGCCTGACAGAGAACACCGGGGAGCTGTTTTTT. It is translated as CASSIRLTENTGELFF.

The V and J genes are TRBV7-9 and TRBJ1-1; D unresolved. This CDR3 has 13 residues. V lost 1 base, J lost 0 bases, and 3 bases lay in between. Germline V gene data show CDR1 as SEHNR and CDR2 as FQNEAQ (reference sequence). In nucleotides, the CDR3 is TGTGCCAGCAGCTTAGAAGTGAACACTGAAGCTTTCTTT. Translated: CASSLEVNTEAFF.

The rearrangement uses TRBV29-1 and TRBJ2-3, with D perhaps matching TRBD1 (7 bases). The V and J ends lost 6 bases and 0 bases respectively, with 16 bases between them. Germline CDR1 and CDR2: SQVTM and ANQGSEA. This CDR3 has 15 amino acids. The CDR3 reads CSVPISGGSTDTQYF. The CDR3 coding sequence is TGCAGCGTGCCTATCTCAGGGGGGAGCACAGATACGCAGTATTTT.

The chain couples TRBV19 to TRBJ2-7, with a tentative D call TRBD2 (6 bases). Germline V lookup: CDR1 LNHDA, CDR2 SQIVND (reference sequence). The CDR3 runs to 13 residues. V was pared by 5 bases and J by 3 bases, with 11 bases between. CDR3 DNA: TGTGCCAGTAGTGGATGGGGAGGCTACGAGCAGTACTTC. It translates to CASSGWGGYEQYF.

The chain is built from TRBV5-1 and TRBJ2-2; 9 bases match TRBD1. With 6 bases clipped from V and 5 bases from J, the junction kept 11 bases outside the gene matches. Germline CDR1 and CDR2: SGHRS and YFSETQ. The CDR3 loop spans 16 amino acids. This CDR3 reads CASKNVDRGGTGELFF. For the CDR3, the DNA is TGCGCCAGCAAAAATGTCGACAGGGGGGGAACCGGGGAGCTGTTTTTT. The full variable domain, completed using reference TRBV5-1 and TRBJ2-2, is KAGVTQTPRYLIKTRGQQVTLSCSPISGHRSVSWYQQTPGQGLQFLFEYFSETQRNKGNFPGRFSGRQFSNSRSEMNVSTLELGDSALYLCASKNVDRGGTGELFFGEGSRLTVL.

This chain connects TRBV5-1 to TRBJ1-1; TRBD1 matches at 11 bases. From germline, CDR1 is SGHRS and CDR2 YFSETQ. J lost 4 bases, V lost 4 bases, and 6 bases had no gene match. The CDR3 consists of 15 residues. CDR3 sequence (DNA): TGCGCCAGCAGCAGTTCCGGGACAGGGGGCACTGAAGCTTTCTTT. Its protein is CASSSSGTGGTEAFF.

This clone has just one count. As DNA, the CDR3 is TGTGCCAGCAGAGGCCAGGCGCTTGGGGCGTCTGGAAACACCATATATTTT. Translating gives CASRGQALGASGNTIYF. The gene calls are TRBV11-2 and TRBJ1-3; TRBD1 might be the D (5 bases). Germline V gives CDR1 SGHAT, CDR2 FQNNGV. V lost 6 bases, J lost 1 base, and 19 bases lay in between. The CDR3 consists of 17 residues.

The genes are TRBV12-2 and TRBJ1-1. TRBV12-2 is flagged as a pseudogene. The CDR3 length is 14 residues. This chain's CDR3 is CASRPGGRGTEAFF. CDR3 DNA sequence: TGTGCAAGTCGCCCCGGAGGGAGGGGCACTGAAGCTTTCTTT.

J is TRBJ2-3 and V is TRBV7-2, with D perhaps TRBD2 (6 bases). This CDR3 region has 15 residues. Germline V gives CDR1 SGHTA, CDR2 FQGNSA. V was cut by 1 base and J by 3 bases, with 11 bases left in between. As DNA, the CDR3 is TGTGCCAGCAGCTTAGGGGCTAGCGATACAGATACGCAGTATTTT. Translation gives CASSLGASDTDTQYF.

This clone was picked up a small number of times. The V call is TRBV7-2, the J call TRBJ2-7, with D possibly matching TRBD1 (6 bases). The CDR3 is 13 residues long. V lost 2 bases and J lost 6, with 11 bases in between. Per the germline V gene, CDR1 is SGHTA and CDR2 is FQGNSA. CDR3 residues: CASSLPRGFEQYF. Written as DNA, the CDR3 is TGTGCCAGCAGCTTACCCAGGGGATTCGAGCAGTACTTC.

This chain uses TRBV5-1 with TRBJ2-7; D perhaps matches TRBD1 (6 bases). Germline V CDR1 and CDR2: SGHRS, YFSETQ. The CDR3 extends over 12 amino acids. Trimming shortened V by 5 bases and J by 3 bases, and 9 bases separated the two germline ends. CDR3 nucleotides: TGCGCCAGCAGGCAGGACAGCTACGAGCAGTACTTC. Protein product: CASRQDSYEQYF. Using reference TRBV5-1 and TRBJ2-7 for the parts outside the CDR3, the full variable domain is KAGVTQTPRYLIKTRGQQVTLSCSPISGHRSVSWYQQTPGQGLQFLFEYFSETQRNKGNFPGRFSGRQFSNSRSEMNVSTLELGDSALYLCASRQDSYEQYFGPGTRLTVT.

This rearrangement joins TRBV12-5 to TRBJ2-7; 10 nucleotides line up with TRBD2. The junction had 14 bases not matched to a gene; V was cut back by 2 bases and J by 4 bases. The CDR3 loop spans 18 amino acids. Germline-derived CDR1 and CDR2 are LGHNT and FRNRAP. The CDR3 DNA reads as TGTGCTAGTGGTTTGCCGCCGTTGGCTAGCGGGGGAAAGTACGAGCAGTACTTC. Protein product: CASGLPPLASGGKYEQYF.

The rearrangement links TRBV28 to TRBJ2-7; the match to TRBD1 covers 9 bases. Trimming took 5 bases from V and 12 from J; bases not matched to a gene: 11. CDR3 length: 13 residues. The V gene's germline CDR1 is MDHEN and CDR2 SYDVKM. The DNA for the CDR3 is TGTGCCAGCAGTCCGGGACAGGGAGGTAGATTGTACTTC. Translated: CASSPGQGGRLYF.

The gene calls are TRBV7-2 and TRBJ1-2, with 8 nucleotides matching TRBD1. Germline values: CDR1 SGHTA, CDR2 FQGNSA. CDR3 length equals 15 residues. The V gene end was trimmed by 0 bases and the J gene end by 5 bases; junction bases not matched to a gene: 5. CDR3 sequence: CASSLATGVKYGYTF. The DNA of the CDR3 is TGTGCCAGCAGCTTAGCGACAGGGGTTAAGTATGGCTACACCTTC.

The chain employs TRBV19 and TRBJ1-5; TRBD1 matches 7 bases. The trim removed 1 base at V and 4 bases at J, leaving 4 bases unmatched. The germline V gene encodes CDR1 LNHDA and CDR2 SQIVND (reference sequence). There are 15 residues in the CDR3. The CDR3 DNA reads as TGTGCCAGTAGTATAGTGGGGACAGCTAATCAGCCCCAGCATTTT. Its translation: CASSIVGTANQPQHF. Drawing the rest from reference TRBV19 and TRBJ1-5, the complete variable domain is DGGITQSPKYLFRKEGQNVTLSCEQNLNHDAMYWYRQDPGQGLRLIYYSQIVNDFQKGDIAEGYSVSREKKESFPLTVTSAQKNPTAFYLCASSIVGTANQPQHFGDGTRLSIL.

The chain combines TRBV2 with TRBJ2-1, with D possibly called TRBD1 or TRBD2 (5 bases each). The length of the CDR3 is 14 residues. V was shortened by 9 bases and J by 5 bases, with 17 bases between the two germline ends. CDR1 is SNHLY, CDR2 FYNNEI, per germline. This CDR3 is CASGGFGDHNEQFF. Here the CDR3 DNA reads TGTGCCAGTGGGGGTTTTGGGGATCACAATGAGCAGTTCTTC.

The V gene is TRBV11-2, the J gene TRBJ2-4; D might be TRBD2 (5 bases). The V gene lost 4 bases and the J gene lost 0 bases, with 7 bases spanning the gap. The length of the CDR3 is 14 residues. CDR1 is SGHAT, CDR2 FQNNGV, per germline. The CDR3 protein is CASSSGVAKNIQYF. The CDR3 coding sequence is TGTGCCAGCAGCTCCGGGGTAGCCAAAAACATTCAGTACTTC.

This rearrangement joins TRBV29-1 to TRBJ1-6; D gene unclear. V dropped 4 bases and J dropped 7 bases, with 11 bases sitting between them. The CDR3 consists of 13 residues. Germline assignment: CDR1 SQVTM and CDR2 ANQGSEA. Here the CDR3 reads CSVGYGPNSPLHF. The DNA of the CDR3 is TGCAGCGTTGGCTACGGCCCAAATTCACCCCTCCACTTT. Complete variable domain (other parts from reference TRBV29-1 and TRBJ1-6): SAVISQKPSRDICQRGTSLTIQCQVDSQVTMMFWYRQQPGQSLTLIATANQGSEATYESGFVIDKFPISRPNLTFSTLTVSNMSPEDSSIYLCSVGYGPNSPLHFGNGTRLTVT.

The V gene is TRBV5-1, the J gene TRBJ1-2; D perhaps matches TRBD1 (6 bases). V shed 0 bases and J shed 8 bases, with 26 bases lying between them. The CDR3 contains 18 residues. Germline lookup yields CDR1 SGHRS and CDR2 YFSETQ. The CDR3 nucleotides read TGCGCCAGCAGCTTGGTACCTCCGGGGGGCTGGAGTCTTTCCGGCTACACCTTC. Translating gives CASSLVPPGGWSLSGYTF.

This clone occurred once. The gene calls are TRBV7-9 and TRBJ1-2; TRBD1 agrees at 7 bases. The CDR3 is 17 residues long. V was clipped by 2 bases and J by 4 bases; unmatched bases: 13. Germline CDR1 and CDR2: SEHNR and FQNEAQ (reference sequence). CDR3 in DNA: TGTGCCAGCAGCTTACTCCCGATCGCGGGACAGATCTATGGCTACACCTTC. Protein: CASSLLPIAGQIYGYTF.

This clone was detected only a few times. The chain uses TRBV2 and TRBJ2-7, with D unresolved. This CDR3 has 13 residues. V shed 4 bases and J shed 2 bases, with 9 bases lying between them. Looked up from germline, CDR1 is SNHLY and CDR2 is FYNNEI. The DNA of the CDR3 is TGTGCCAGCAGTGCCACCTTTCCCTACGAGCAGTACTTC. Amino acid sequence: CASSATFPYEQYF.

The rearrangement links TRBV7-9 to TRBJ2-1; D remains ambiguous. CDR3 length: 14 amino acids. V was trimmed by 0 bases and J by 5 bases, leaving 8 bases between them. Germline V lookup: CDR1 SEHNR, CDR2 FQNEAQ (reference sequence). This CDR3 reads CASSLALDHNEQFF. The CDR3 nucleotides are TGTGCCAGCAGCTTAGCGCTAGACCACAATGAGCAGTTCTTC.

The chain couples TRBV7-9 to TRBJ2-7; 14 positions match TRBD2. J gave up 3 bases and V 3 bases, and 10 bases lay outside the gene matches. The CDR3 is 18 amino acids. CDR1 and CDR2 (germline): SEHNR, FQNEAQ (reference sequence). CDR3 nucleotide sequence: TGTGCCAGCAGCTTGGCCGGGACTAGCGGGGGAATGGACTACGAGCAGTACTTC. Translating gives CASSLAGTSGGMDYEQYF.

This rearrangement joins TRBV11-2 to TRBJ2-7; perhaps TRBD1 as D (5 bases). The CDR3 runs to 15 residues. From germline, CDR1 is SGHAT and CDR2 FQNNGV. V dropped 3 bases and J dropped 2 bases, with 14 bases sitting between them. Here the CDR3 reads CASSFVTDPPYEQYF. CDR3 nucleotides: TGTGCCAGCAGCTTCGTGACAGACCCACCCTACGAGCAGTACTTC.

This clone has just a few counts. This chain joins TRBV30 and TRBJ1-5; possibly TRBD1 for D (5 bases). CDR1 GTSNPN and CDR2 SVGIG come from the germline V gene (reference sequence). This CDR3 is built from 14 residues. V was shortened by 3 bases and J by 3 bases, with 12 bases between the two germline ends. The CDR3 spells CAWSRGGTNQPQHF. In DNA, the CDR3 is TGTGCCTGGAGCCGGGGGGGTACCAATCAGCCCCAGCATTTT.

This sequence joins TRBV5-8 and TRBJ2-3; TRBD1 agrees at 10 bases. The germline CDR1 and CDR2 sequences are SGHTS and YDEGEE. CDR3 length equals 14 residues. Trimming took 2 bases from V and 6 from J; bases not matched to a gene: 3. CDR3 in DNA: TGTGCCAGCAGCTTAGGGACAGGGGCGGATACGCAGTATTTT. Amino acid sequence: CASSLGTGADTQYF.

The gene calls are TRBV5-1 and TRBJ2-3; D is possibly TRBD1 or TRBD2 (6 bases each). The CDR3 consists of 15 residues. CDR1 is SGHRS and CDR2 is YFSETQ in the germline V gene. The V end was cut by 4 bases, the J end by 5 bases, with 17 bases between. DNA of the CDR3: TGCGCCAGCAGCCCCGTTCAGGGGCGGGGAGATACGCAGTATTTT. Its protein is CASSPVQGRGDTQYF.

This chain uses TRBV11-2 with TRBJ2-1; TRBD1 agrees at 7 bases. This CDR3 contains 15 residues. Germline-derived CDR1 and CDR2 are SGHAT and FQNNGV. Trimming removed 5 bases from V and 4 bases from J; junction bases left unmatched: 8. The CDR3 coding sequence is TGTGCCAGCAGCATGCCGGGACAGAAGTACAATGAGCAGTTCTTC. Translating gives CASSMPGQKYNEQFF.

This clone came up once. The chain uses TRBV19 and TRBJ1-5; D is possibly TRBD1 (5 bases). V lost 4 bases to trimming and J lost 0 bases, with 13 bases between them. This CDR3 spans 16 amino acids. Germline loops: CDR1 LNHDA, CDR2 SQIVND (reference sequence). CDR3: CASSTGTLYSNQPQHF. The CDR3, as DNA: TGTGCCAGTAGTACAGGGACCTTGTATAGCAATCAGCCCCAGCATTTT. Full variable domain (rest looked up from reference TRBV19 and TRBJ1-5): DGGITQSPKYLFRKEGQNVTLSCEQNLNHDAMYWYRQDPGQGLRLIYYSQIVNDFQKGDIAEGYSVSREKKESFPLTVTSAQKNPTAFYLCASSTGTLYSNQPQHFGDGTRLSIL.